This T cell receptor beta chain was captured by sequencing in a study of blood T cell repertoires in COVID-19. Study summary: There were acute and convalescent COVID-19 samples, and they came from the United States, Italy and Spain.

V trimming: 3 bases; J trimming: 6 bases; junction bases outside the gene matches: 7. Germline CDR1 reads LNHDA; CDR2 reads SQIVND (reference sequence). The CDR3 loop spans 15 amino acids. Authors' methods: Reference gene primer amplification yielded estimated nucleated cell counts. Data came from immunoSEQ multiplex PCR; TCRdb stores just in-frame clones and leaves some out. V and J calls and clone size are given by that table; D and trimming were obtained from the DNA. Among 400,000 to 550,000 clones listed, roughly 87% were seen once. The source is a woman younger than 30 with acute COVID-19. The sample consisted of PBMCs or T cells enriched from blood (not recorded which). The genes are TRBV19 and TRBJ1-5; 8 positions match TRBD1. Written as DNA, the CDR3 is TGTGCCAGTAGTATCGGACAGGGCTTAGGTCAGCCCCAGCATTTT. It is translated as CASSIGQGLGQPQHF.